This T cell receptor (beta chain) was captured in a study of blood T cell repertoires in COVID-19. The V gene lost 5 bases and the J gene lost 2 bases, with 19 bases spanning the gap. The CDR3 contains 16 residues. The germline V gene has CDR1 SGHAT and CDR2 FQNNGV. Assignments of participants to cohorts depended upon their own reported clinical history. Two negative PCRs, clearance, or symptom resolution had been documented for recovered Cohort 3 donors. The repertoire was sequenced with immunoSEQ multiplex PCR; TCRdb's copy has only in-frame clones and lacks some. The sample contains about 410,000 clones, roughly nine tenths of which appear only once.

The sequencing input was PBMCs or T cells enriched from blood (not recorded which). The chain has TRBV11-2 and TRBJ2-7; D might be TRBD1 (6 bases). This TCR came from a woman in her 30s who had recovered from COVID-19. Here the CDR3 DNA reads TGTGCCAGCAGCCCACAGGGTGGGACAAGAACCTACGAGCAGTACTTC. This codes for CASSPQGGTRTYEQYF.